Reported below is one T cell receptor beta chain. Antigen unknown. The sample belongs to a study of T cell repertoires in cytomegalovirus infection. Whole-study context: CMV infection plus the matching HLA type was flagged by public TCR beta signatures.

Notes on the study in general: The study found HLA-C-restricted CMV-specific TCR beta clonotypes dominating the ex vivo response. Summed frequency of shared TCR beta families picked out CMV carriers who also had the relevant HLA.

TCRdb re-called the reads with MiXCR, one entry per CDR3 protein. The data contain fewer than 550,000 distinct CDR3 sequences, 26% of them seen just once; the ten biggest clones take up roughly 13%. Trimming shortened V by 6 bases and J by 7 bases, and 10 bases separated the two germline ends. Germline loops: CDR1 SEHNR, CDR2 FQNEAQ (reference sequence). The CDR3 has 12 amino acids. Sequenced input: PBMCs. This TCR was sampled from a human donor in good health (CMV status not recorded). Some clones in this sample may be carry-over from other donors' samples. The V call is TRBV7-9, the J call TRBJ2-1; D ambiguous. The CDR3 DNA follows: TGTGCCAGCAGTCAAGCCTGGAATGAGCAGTTCTTC. This codes for CASSQAWNEQFF.